Listed below are T cell receptor beta chains from one sample, sequenced in a study of control samples from healthy donors and cancer patients. The method was immunoSEQ multiplex PCR; TCRdb's version includes in-frame clones alone and lacks a portion of them. The sample lists 100,000 or so clones, approximately 90% occurring once. The sequencing input was blood. The receptors were gathered from a young man in good health. Each CDR3 is given with its conserved first and last residue. A D gene is named only where the DNA matches it firmly. Clone size is shown for a subset of rows, as once, few, many or a class of expanded clone.

clone_size	d_call	v_call	j_call	cdr3_nt	cdr3_aa
.	.	TRBV27	TRBJ1-1	TGTGCCAGCAGTTTCGGGACTTATGCGAACACTGAAGCTTTCTTT	CASSFGTYANTEAFF
.	.	TRBV6-6	TRBJ2-2	TGTGCCCACGGACTGAGCACCGGGGAGCTGTTTTTT	CAHGLSTGELFF
.	TRBD2	TRBV28	TRBJ2-5	TGTGCCAGCAGTTTGACTAGCGGGGGCCAAGAGACCCAGTACTTC	CASSLTSGGQETQYF
.	.	TRBV19	TRBJ1-6	TGTGCCAGTAGTATGCGGGAGCTCTATTCACCCCTCCACTTT	CASSMRELYSPLHF
.	.	TRBV30	TRBJ1-6	TGTGCCTGGAGTCGGCAGAGCAATTCACCCCTCCACTTT	CAWSRQSNSPLHF
few	.	TRBV4-2	TRBJ2-3	TGTGCCAGCAGCCCCGTCGTGGGCGGGGGCGACACAGATACGCAGTATTTT	CASSPVVGGGDTDTQYF
.	TRBD1	TRBV24-1	TRBJ2-5	TGTGCCACCAGTGACCCCCCCAATGGAAGACAGGGGCTACAAGAGACCCAGTACTTC	CATSDPPNGRQGLQETQYF
.	.	TRBV27	TRBJ2-7	TGTGCCAGCAGTTTAGACAGACCCTCCTACGAGCAGTACTTC	CASSLDRPSYEQYF
.	.	TRBV7-2	TRBJ2-5	TGTGCCAGCAGCTTAGAGGGGAACCCAAGAGCAACCCAGTACTTC	CASSLEGNPRATQYF
.	.	TRBV5-1	TRBJ1-3	TGCGCCAGCAGCTTGGCCGGGAAAGTCGGGGGAAACACCATATATTTT	CASSLAGKVGGNTIYF
.	.	TRBV27	TRBJ1-3	TGTGCCAGCAGTCCAGGGGTCTCTGGAAACACCATATATTTT	CASSPGVSGNTIYF
.	.	TRBV28	TRBJ2-3	TGTGCCAGCAGTTTATTCGGGCGCACAGATACGCAGTATTTT	CASSLFGRTDTQYF
.	.	TRBV6-5	TRBJ1-1	TGTGCCAGCAGTTATCGGGGGGGGACGGTGGACACTGAAGCTTTCTTT	CASSYRGGTVDTEAFF
.	.	TRBV28	TRBJ2-1	TGTGCCAGCAGTGAGACTGGTGGTTGGAATGAGCAGTTCTTC	CASSETGGWNEQFF
.	.	TRBV19	TRBJ2-3	TGTGCCAGTAGCTCCAAGGGGGGGCCCACAGATACGCAGTATTTT	CASSSKGGPTDTQYF
.	TRBD1	TRBV14	TRBJ1-6	TGTGCCAGCAGCCTTACAGGGGGCAGGTATTCACCCCTCCACTTT	CASSLTGGRYSPLHF
.	.	TRBV30	TRBJ1-2	TGTGCCTGGAGTGTACCGGGGTCTCTCTATGGCTACACCTTC	CAWSVPGSLYGYTF
.	TRBD2	TRBV14	TRBJ2-2	TGTGCCAGCAGCACCCGTCACGGGACTATATCCGGGGAGCTGTTTTTT	CASSTRHGTISGELFF
.	.	TRBV7-9	TRBJ1-2	TGTGCCAGCAGCTCCCCCGGGACGGCTATAGGCTACACCTTC	CASSSPGTAIGYTF
.	.	TRBV5-1	TRBJ1-2	TGCGCCAGCAGCCTTTCTTCAGACCTGGGCGGATATGGCTACACCTTC	CASSLSSDLGGYGYTF
.	.	TRBV11-2	TRBJ2-3	TGTGCCAGCAGCTTATTCGGGACTAGCACAGATACGCAGTATTTT	CASSLFGTSTDTQYF
.	.	TRBV7-9	TRBJ1-5	TGTGCCAGCAGCCCTGGAGGACTTGAGCCCCAGCATTTT	CASSPGGLEPQHF
.	TRBD1	TRBV19	TRBJ2-5	TGTGCCAGTAGTATAGGGCCAGGGGGAGAGACCCAGTACTTC	CASSIGPGGETQYF
.	.	TRBV18	TRBJ2-3	TGTGCCAGCTCTTATAGCGCCACCGGGACAGATACGCAGTATTTT	CASSYSATGTDTQYF
.	TRBD1	TRBV5-1	TRBJ1-4	TGCGCCAGCAGCTTGGCCGGGACAGGGAGTGAAAAACTGTTTTTT	CASSLAGTGSEKLFF
.	.	TRBV12-2	TRBJ1-6	TGTGCAAGTCGCCCTCCACAGGATCTCTATAATTCACCCCTCCACTTT	CASRPPQDLYNSPLHF
.	.	TRBV30	TRBJ1-6	TGTGCCTGGAGGTTGGCGGGTGGTTTTAATTCACCCCTCCACTTT	CAWRLAGGFNSPLHF
.	TRBD2	TRBV18	TRBJ2-1	TGTGCCAGCTCACCTAGGACTAGAGGGGATGAGCAGTTCTTC	CASSPRTRGDEQFF
.	TRBD1	TRBV2	TRBJ1-3	TGTGCCAGCAGCTTGGACAGGCGCTCTGGAAACACCATATATTTT	CASSLDRRSGNTIYF
.	.	TRBV3-1/TRBV3-2	TRBJ1-1	TGTGCCAGCAGCCCGAATCCTACAGGGCCCGCCGCAGTGAACACTGAAGCTTTCTTT	CASSPNPTGPAAVNTEAFF
.	.	TRBV5-5	TRBJ2-5	TGTGCCAGCAGCTACCGCAGCCAAGAGACCCAGTACTTC	CASSYRSQETQYF
.	TRBD2	TRBV19	TRBJ2-7	TGTGCCAGTAGTATAGGCTCACTAGCGGGGCGACACTACGAGCAGTACTTC	CASSIGSLAGRHYEQYF
.	TRBD2	TRBV27	TRBJ2-1	TGTGCCAGCAGTTTAGGGGGACTAGTACCCTACAATGAGCAGTTCTTC	CASSLGGLVPYNEQFF
many	.	TRBV5-4	TRBJ2-2	TGTGCCAGCAGCTTTTCATATTACACCGGGGAGCTGTTTTTT	CASSFSYYTGELFF
.	.	TRBV4-3	TRBJ2-2	TGCGCCAGCAGCCATGAGACAGCCGGGGAGCTGTTTTTT	CASSHETAGELFF
.	.	TRBV28	TRBJ2-2	TGTGCCAGCAGTCCCCGGGGCAGGAGGAACACCGGGGAGCTGTTTTTT	CASSPRGRRNTGELFF
.	TRBD2	TRBV7-9	TRBJ2-2	TGTGCCAGCAGCCCCGCGGGGGGGGACGGGGAGCTGTTTTTT	CASSPAGGDGELFF
.	.	TRBV7-2	TRBJ1-6	TGTGCCAGCAGCTTAGAGAGGCAGGGCCGGAATTCACCCCTCCACTTT	CASSLERQGRNSPLHF
.	.	TRBV5-5	TRBJ1-2	TGTGCCAGCAGCGTAAACCAGGGCTTGTTGGGCTACACCTTC	CASSVNQGLLGYTF
.	.	TRBV6-6	TRBJ1-1	TGTGCCAGCGGTAGAGGGGGGACGAACACTGAAGCTTTCTTT	CASGRGGTNTEAFF
.	TRBD2	TRBV5-5	TRBJ2-7	TGTGCCAGCACATTTAGGCTAGCGGGAGGGCCTAACGAGCAGTACTTC	CASTFRLAGGPNEQYF
.	.	TRBV24-1	TRBJ2-5	TGTGCCACCAGTGACCAGACAGGACATGGGACCCAGTACTTC	CATSDQTGHGTQYF
few	TRBD1	TRBV9	TRBJ1-4	TGTGCCAGCAGCCTGGGACAGGGAAAAGGTGAAAAACTGTTTTTT	CASSLGQGKGEKLFF
.	TRBD1	TRBV16	TRBJ2-1	TGTGCCAGCAGCCAATCCGGACAGGGGGGAGGTGAGCAGTTCTTC	CASSQSGQGGGEQFF
.	.	TRBV7-9	TRBJ1-1	TGTGCCAGCAGCTTCTCAGGGCCTAACACTGAAGCTTTCTTT	CASSFSGPNTEAFF
.	.	TRBV27	TRBJ2-2	TGTGCCAGCAGTTTGGGGCGGACCGGGGAGCTGTTTTTT	CASSLGRTGELFF
.	.	TRBV4-1	TRBJ1-6	TGCGCCAGCAGCCAAGGTTTTGTAACCGAGAATTCACCCCTCCACTTT	CASSQGFVTENSPLHF
.	.	TRBV19	TRBJ1-1	TGTGCCAGTAGTATAGTCCCCGCCCCGAACACTGAAGCTTTCTTT	CASSIVPAPNTEAFF
.	TRBD1	TRBV5-1	TRBJ1-3	TGCGCCAGCAGCAAGACAGGGGGCCCAGGAAACACCATATATTTT	CASSKTGGPGNTIYF
.	TRBD1	TRBV5-1	TRBJ1-6	TGCGCCAGCAGCCCGGCGGGGACAGAGCTCTATAATTCACCCCTCCACTTT	CASSPAGTELYNSPLHF
.	.	TRBV29-1	TRBJ1-1	TGCAGCGTCCTCCCGCAGAACACTGAAGCTTTCTTT	CSVLPQNTEAFF
.	.	TRBV2	TRBJ2-6	TGTGCCAGCTTACCCGGTAGGACTGGGGCCAACGTCCTGACTTTC	CASLPGRTGANVLTF
.	TRBD2	TRBV3-1/TRBV3-2	TRBJ2-5	TGTGCCAGCAGCCAAGATACGGCTAGCGGTCGGGAGACCCAGTACTTC	CASSQDTASGRETQYF
.	TRBD1	TRBV7-2	TRBJ1-1	TGTGCCAGCAGCGTCGTCCAGGGGGCACTGAACACTGAAGCTTTCTTT	CASSVVQGALNTEAFF
.	.	TRBV5-1	TRBJ2-6	TGCGCCAGCAGCTTTGCGGCGTCTGGGGCCAACGTCCTGACTTTC	CASSFAASGANVLTF
few	TRBD1	TRBV5-4	TRBJ1-2	TGTGCCAGCAGCTCCTGGACAGGGGCGACCACGGCGTATGGCTACACCTTC	CASSSWTGATTAYGYTF
.	.	TRBV4-1	TRBJ2-5	TGCGCCAGCAGCCAATACAGGGTAGGCGAGACCCAGTACTTC	CASSQYRVGETQYF
.	.	TRBV5-6	TRBJ1-1	TGTGCCAGCAGCTTGGATGTGAGGGCCACTGAAGCTTTCTTT	CASSLDVRATEAFF
.	TRBD2	TRBV7-2	TRBJ2-2	TGTGCCAGCAGCTTAAACCCGGGACTAGTGAGCACCGGGGAGCTGTTTTTT	CASSLNPGLVSTGELFF